This TCR beta chain was recorded in a study of blood T cell repertoires in COVID-19. Study details: Samples of COVID-19 (acute and convalescent) were obtained from the United States, Italy and Spain. PBMCs, B-cell-depleted T cells, or T cells provided the cDNA or gDNA that made up the material.

Original methodology: The assay estimated nucleated cells by amplifying reference gene primers. Assay: immunoSEQ multiplex PCR; the TCRdb copy retains only in-frame clones and omits some. That table supplies the V and J calls and clone size; D and trimming were determined from the DNA. Of over 150,000 clones listed, about 86% are singletons. This CDR3 is built from 14 residues. This TCR came from a woman younger than 35 who had recovered from COVID-19. Sequenced material: peripheral blood. V usage is TRBV21-1 and J usage is TRBJ2-5; the DNA was not compared with TRBD2, the D call given in the table. TRBV21-1 is a pseudogene. CDR3 bases: TGTGCCAGCAGCCCAAGTGGGGGGTTGGAGACCCAGTACTTC. This sequence encodes CASSPSGGLETQYF.